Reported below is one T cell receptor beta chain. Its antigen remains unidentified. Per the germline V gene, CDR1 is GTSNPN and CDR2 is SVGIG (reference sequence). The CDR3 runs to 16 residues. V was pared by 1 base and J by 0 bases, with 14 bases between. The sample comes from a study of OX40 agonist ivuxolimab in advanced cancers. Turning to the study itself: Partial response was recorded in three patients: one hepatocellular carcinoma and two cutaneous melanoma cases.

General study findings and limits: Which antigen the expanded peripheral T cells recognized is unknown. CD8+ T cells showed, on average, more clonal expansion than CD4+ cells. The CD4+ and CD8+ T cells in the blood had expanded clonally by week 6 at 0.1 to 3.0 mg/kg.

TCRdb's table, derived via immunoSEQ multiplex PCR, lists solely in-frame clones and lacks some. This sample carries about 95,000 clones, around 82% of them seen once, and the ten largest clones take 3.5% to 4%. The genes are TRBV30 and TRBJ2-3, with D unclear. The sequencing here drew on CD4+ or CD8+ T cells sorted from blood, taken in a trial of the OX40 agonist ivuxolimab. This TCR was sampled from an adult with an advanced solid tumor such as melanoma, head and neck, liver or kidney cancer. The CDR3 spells CAWSGSARVSTDTQYF. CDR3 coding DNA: TGTGCCTGGAGTGGGTCAGCGCGAGTTAGCACAGATACGCAGTATTTT.